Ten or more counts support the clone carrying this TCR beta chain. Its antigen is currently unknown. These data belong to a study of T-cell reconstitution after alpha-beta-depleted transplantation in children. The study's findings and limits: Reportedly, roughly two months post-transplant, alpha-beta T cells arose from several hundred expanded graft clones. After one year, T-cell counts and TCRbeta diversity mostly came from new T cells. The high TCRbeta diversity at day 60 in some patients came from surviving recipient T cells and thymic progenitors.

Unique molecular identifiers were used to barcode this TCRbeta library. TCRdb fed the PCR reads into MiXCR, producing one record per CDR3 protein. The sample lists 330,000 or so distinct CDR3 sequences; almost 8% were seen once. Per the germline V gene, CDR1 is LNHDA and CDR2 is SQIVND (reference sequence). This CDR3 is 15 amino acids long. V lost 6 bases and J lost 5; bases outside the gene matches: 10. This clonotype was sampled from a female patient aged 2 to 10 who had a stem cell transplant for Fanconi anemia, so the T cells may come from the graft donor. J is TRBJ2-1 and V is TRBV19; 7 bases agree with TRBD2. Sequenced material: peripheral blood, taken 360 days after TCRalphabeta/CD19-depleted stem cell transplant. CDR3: CASSRKRGTDNEQFF. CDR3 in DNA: TGTGCCAGTAGCCGAAAGCGGGGTACGGACAATGAGCAGTTCTTC.